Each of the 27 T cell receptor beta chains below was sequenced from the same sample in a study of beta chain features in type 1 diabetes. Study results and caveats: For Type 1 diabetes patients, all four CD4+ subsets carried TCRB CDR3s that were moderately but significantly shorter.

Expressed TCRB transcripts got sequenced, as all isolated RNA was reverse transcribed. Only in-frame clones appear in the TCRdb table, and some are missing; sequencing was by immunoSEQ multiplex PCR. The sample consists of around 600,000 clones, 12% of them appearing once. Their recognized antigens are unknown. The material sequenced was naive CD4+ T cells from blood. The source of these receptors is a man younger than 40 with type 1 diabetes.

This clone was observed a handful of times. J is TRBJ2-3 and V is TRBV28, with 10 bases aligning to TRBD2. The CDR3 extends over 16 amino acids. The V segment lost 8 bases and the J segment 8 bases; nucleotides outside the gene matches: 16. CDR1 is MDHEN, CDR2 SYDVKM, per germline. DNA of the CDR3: TGTGCCAGCCCGCCCAGACTAGCGGGCGGGCGCGGTACGCAGTATTTT. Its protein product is CASPPRLAGGRGTQYF.

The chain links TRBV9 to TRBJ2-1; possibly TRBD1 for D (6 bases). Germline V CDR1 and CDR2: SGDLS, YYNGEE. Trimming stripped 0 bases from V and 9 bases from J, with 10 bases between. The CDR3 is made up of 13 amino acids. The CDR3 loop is CASSVVGAGEQFF. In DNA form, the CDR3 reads TGTGCCAGCAGCGTAGTGGGGGCTGGTGAGCAGTTCTTC.

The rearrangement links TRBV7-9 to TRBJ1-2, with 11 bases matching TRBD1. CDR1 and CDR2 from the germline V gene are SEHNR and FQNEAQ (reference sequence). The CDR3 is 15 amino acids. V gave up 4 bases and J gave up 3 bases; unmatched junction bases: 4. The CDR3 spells CASSWTGGADYGYTF. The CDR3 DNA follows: TGTGCCAGCAGCTGGACAGGGGGCGCCGACTATGGCTACACCTTC.

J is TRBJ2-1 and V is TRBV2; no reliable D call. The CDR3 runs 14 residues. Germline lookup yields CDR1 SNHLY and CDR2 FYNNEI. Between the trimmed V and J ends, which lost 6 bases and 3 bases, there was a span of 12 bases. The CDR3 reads CASSPDQYYNEQFF. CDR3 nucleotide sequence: TGTGCCAGCAGCCCTGACCAATACTACAATGAGCAGTTCTTC.

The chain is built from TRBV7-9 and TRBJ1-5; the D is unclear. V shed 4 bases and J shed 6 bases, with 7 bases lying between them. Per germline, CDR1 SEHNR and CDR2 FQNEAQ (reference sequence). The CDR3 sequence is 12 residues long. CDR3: CASSSNSQPQHF. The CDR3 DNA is TGTGCCAGCAGCTCGAACTCTCAGCCCCAGCATTTT.

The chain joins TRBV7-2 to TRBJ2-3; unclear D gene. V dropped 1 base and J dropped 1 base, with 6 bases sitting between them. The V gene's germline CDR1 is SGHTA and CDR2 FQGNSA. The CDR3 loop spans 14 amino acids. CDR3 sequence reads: CASSLDIGTDTQYF. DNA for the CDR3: TGTGCCAGCAGCTTAGACATAGGCACAGATACGCAGTATTTT.

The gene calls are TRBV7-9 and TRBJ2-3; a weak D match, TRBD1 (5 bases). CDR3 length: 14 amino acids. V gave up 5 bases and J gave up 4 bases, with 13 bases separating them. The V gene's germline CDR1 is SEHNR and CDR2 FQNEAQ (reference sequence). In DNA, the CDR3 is TGTGCCAGCAGCGTAGGGGTGGGTGCAGATACGCAGTATTTT. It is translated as CASSVGVGADTQYF.

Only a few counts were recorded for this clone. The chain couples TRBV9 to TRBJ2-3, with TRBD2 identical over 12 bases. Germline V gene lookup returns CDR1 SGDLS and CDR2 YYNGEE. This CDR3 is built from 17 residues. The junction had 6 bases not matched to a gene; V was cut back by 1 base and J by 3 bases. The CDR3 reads CASSVSPSGGATDTQYF. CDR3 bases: TGTGCCAGCAGCGTATCGCCTAGCGGGGGGGCGACAGATACGCAGTATTTT.

Here the CDR3 DNA reads TGCAGCGTTGAAGATGGGACAGCGTTGAACACTGAAGCTTTCTTT. This sequence encodes CSVEDGTALNTEAFF. This sequence joins TRBV29-1 and TRBJ1-1, with TRBD1 identical over 7 bases. Germline V lookup: CDR1 SQVTM, CDR2 ANQGSEA. V dropped 0 bases and J dropped 0; count of bases not matched to a gene: 4. This CDR3 has 15 residues.

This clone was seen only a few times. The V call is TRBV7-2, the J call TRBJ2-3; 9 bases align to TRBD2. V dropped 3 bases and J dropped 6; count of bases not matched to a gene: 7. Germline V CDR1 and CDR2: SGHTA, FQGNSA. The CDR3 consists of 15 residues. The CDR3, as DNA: TGTGCCAGCAGCTTTCCTAGCGGGGCCGGGGATACGCAGTATTTT. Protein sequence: CASSFPSGAGDTQYF.

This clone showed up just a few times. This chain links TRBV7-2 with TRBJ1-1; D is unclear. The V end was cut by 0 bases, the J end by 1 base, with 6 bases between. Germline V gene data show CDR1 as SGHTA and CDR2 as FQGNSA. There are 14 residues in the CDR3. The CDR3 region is CASSLAHQNTEAFF. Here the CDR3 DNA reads TGTGCCAGCAGCTTAGCGCACCAGAACACTGAAGCTTTCTTT.

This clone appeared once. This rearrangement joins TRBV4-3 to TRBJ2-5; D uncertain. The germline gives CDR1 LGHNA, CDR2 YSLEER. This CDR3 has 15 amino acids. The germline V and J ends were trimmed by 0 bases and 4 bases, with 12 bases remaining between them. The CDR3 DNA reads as TGCGCCAGCAGCCAAGATTTGGGTCTGTTAGAGACCCAGTACTTC. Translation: CASSQDLGLLETQYF.

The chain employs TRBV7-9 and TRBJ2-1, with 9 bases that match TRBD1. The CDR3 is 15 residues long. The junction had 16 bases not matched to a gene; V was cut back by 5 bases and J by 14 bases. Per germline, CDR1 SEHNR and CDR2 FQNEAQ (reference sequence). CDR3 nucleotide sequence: TGTGCCAGCAGCCAGACACTCGAAGCCGGGACAGGGAAGTTCTTC. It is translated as CASSQTLEAGTGKFF. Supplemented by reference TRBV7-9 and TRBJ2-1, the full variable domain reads DTGVSQNPRHKITKRGQNVTFRCDPISEHNRLYWYRQTLGQGPEFLTYFQNEAQLEKSRLLSDRFSAERPKGSFSTLEIQRTEQGDSAMYLCASSQTLEAGTGKFFGPGTRLTVL.

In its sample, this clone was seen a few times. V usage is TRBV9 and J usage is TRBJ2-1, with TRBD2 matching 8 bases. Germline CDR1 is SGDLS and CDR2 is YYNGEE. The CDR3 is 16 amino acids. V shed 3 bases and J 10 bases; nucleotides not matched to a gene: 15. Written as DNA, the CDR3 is TGTGCCAGCAGCGGCCTCGGGGGGGCCAGTTTCGACGAGCAGTTCTTC. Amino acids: CASSGLGGASFDEQFF. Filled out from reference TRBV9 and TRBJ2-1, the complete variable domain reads DSGVTQTPKHLITATGQRVTLRCSPRSGDLSVYWYQQSLDQGLQFLIQYYNGEERAKGNILERFSAQQFPDLHSELNLSSLELGDSALYFCASSGLGGASFDEQFFGPGTRLTVL.

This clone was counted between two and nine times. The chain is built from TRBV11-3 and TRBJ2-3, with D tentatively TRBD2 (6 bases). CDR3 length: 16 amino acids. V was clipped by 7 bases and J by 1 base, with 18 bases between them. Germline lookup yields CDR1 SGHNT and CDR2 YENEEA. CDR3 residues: CASTPETRTGTDTQYF. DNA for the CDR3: TGTGCCAGCACCCCCGAGACTAGGACCGGCACAGATACGCAGTATTTT.

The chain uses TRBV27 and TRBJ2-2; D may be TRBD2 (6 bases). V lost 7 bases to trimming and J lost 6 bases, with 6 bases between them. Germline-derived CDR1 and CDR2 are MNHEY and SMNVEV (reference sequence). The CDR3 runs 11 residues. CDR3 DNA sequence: TGTGCCAGCACGGGAGCCGGGGAGCTGTTTTTT. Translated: CASTGAGELFF.

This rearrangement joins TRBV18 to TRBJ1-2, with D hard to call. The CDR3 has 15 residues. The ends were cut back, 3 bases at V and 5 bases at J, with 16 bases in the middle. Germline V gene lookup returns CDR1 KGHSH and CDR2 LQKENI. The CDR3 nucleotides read TGTGCCAGCTCACCCTCCCGGGAGGGCAGGTATGGCTACACCTTC. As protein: CASSPSREGRYGYTF.

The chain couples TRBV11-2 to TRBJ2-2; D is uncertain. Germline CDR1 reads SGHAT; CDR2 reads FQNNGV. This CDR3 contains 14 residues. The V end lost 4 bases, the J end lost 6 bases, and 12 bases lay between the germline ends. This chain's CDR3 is CASSSYDGPGELFF. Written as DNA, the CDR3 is TGTGCCAGCAGCTCCTATGATGGCCCCGGGGAGCTGTTTTTT.

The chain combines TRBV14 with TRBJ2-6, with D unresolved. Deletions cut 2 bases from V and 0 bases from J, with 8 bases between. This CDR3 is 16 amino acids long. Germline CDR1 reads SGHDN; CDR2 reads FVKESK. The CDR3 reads CASSQQALSGANVLTF. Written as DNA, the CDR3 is TGTGCCAGCAGCCAACAGGCGCTCTCTGGGGCCAACGTCCTGACTTTC.

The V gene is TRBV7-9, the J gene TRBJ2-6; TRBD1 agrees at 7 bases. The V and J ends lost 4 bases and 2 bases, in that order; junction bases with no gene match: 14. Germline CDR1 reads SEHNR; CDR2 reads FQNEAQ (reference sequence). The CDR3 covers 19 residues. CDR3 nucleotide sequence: TGTGCCAGCAGCTACGCCAGTCAGGGGGTTCTGACTGGGGCCAACGTCCTGACTTTC. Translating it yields CASSYASQGVLTGANVLTF.

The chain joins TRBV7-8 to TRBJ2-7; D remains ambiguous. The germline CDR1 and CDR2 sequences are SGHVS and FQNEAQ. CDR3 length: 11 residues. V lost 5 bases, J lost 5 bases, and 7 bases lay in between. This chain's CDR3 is CASSIDNEQYF. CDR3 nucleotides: TGTGCCAGCAGCATTGACAACGAGCAGTACTTC.

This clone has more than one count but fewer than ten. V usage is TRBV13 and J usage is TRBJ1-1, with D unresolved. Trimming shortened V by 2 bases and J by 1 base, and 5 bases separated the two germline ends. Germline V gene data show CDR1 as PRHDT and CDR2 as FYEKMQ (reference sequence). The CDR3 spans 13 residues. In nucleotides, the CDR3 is TGTGCCAGCAGCTTACGGGAGAACACTGAAGCTTTCTTT. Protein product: CASSLRENTEAFF.

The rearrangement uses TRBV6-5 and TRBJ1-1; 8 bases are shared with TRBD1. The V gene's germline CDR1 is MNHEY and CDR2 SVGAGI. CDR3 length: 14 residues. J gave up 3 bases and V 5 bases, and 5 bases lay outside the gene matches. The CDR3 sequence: CASSTGQGDTEAFF. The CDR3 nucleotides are TGTGCCAGCAGTACCGGACAGGGTGACACTGAAGCTTTCTTT.

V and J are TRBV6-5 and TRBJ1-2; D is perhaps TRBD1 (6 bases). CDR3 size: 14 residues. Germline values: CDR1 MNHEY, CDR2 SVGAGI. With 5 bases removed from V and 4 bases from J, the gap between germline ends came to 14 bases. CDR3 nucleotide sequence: TGTGCCAGCAGTAGGGGGACTTTGGTCTATGGCTACACCTTC. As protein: CASSRGTLVYGYTF.

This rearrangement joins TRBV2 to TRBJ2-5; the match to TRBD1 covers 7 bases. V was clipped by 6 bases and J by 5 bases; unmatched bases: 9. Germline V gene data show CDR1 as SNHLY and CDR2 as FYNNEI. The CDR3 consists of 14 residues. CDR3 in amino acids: CASSRLTGMETQYF. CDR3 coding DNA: TGTGCCAGCAGCCGACTGACAGGGATGGAGACCCAGTACTTC.

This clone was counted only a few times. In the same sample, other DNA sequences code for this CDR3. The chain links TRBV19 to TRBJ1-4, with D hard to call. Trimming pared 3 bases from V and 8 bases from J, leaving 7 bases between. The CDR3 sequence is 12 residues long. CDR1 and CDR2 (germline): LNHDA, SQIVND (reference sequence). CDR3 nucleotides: TGTGCCAGTAGTATCCCTGGAGAAAAACTGTTTTTT. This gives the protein CASSIPGEKLFF.

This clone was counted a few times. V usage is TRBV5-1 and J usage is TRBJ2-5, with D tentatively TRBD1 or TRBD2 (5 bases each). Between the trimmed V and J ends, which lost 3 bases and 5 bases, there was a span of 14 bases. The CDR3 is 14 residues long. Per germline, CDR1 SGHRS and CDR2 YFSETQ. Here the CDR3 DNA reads TGCGCCAGCAGCTCAGGGAGAGTTGGGGAGACCCAGTACTTC. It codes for CASSSGRVGETQYF.